Reported below is one T cell receptor (beta chain). Its antigen is currently unknown. The data originate from a study of cytomegalovirus exposure and HLA in healthy donors. Study findings and constraints: In a later analysis, several top co-occurrence clusters appeared linked to parvovirus B19, influenza, CMV and Epstein-Barr virus. In a later analysis, roughly 17,000 TCR beta sequences were associated with HLA alleles at 0.05 false discovery rate. CMV serostatus was the sole immune exposure data available. The study put 150 or so TCR beta chains on its list as cytomegalovirus-associated.

The PCR employed 60 Vbeta primers together with 13 Jbeta primers. The table came from immunoSEQ multiplex PCR; TCRdb's copy has only in-frame clones and leaves some out. The top ten hold around 4.9% of the sample, which has about 110,000 clones, around 74% seen once. Looked up from germline, CDR1 is MNHNS and CDR2 is SASEGT. The CDR3 runs 15 residues. V lost 3 bases to trimming and J lost 7 bases; unmatched junction nucleotides: 10. The sample consisted of PBMCs. The chain couples TRBV6-1 to TRBJ1-2; 8 bases align to TRBD1. The sequence came from a man aged 25 to 45 in good health and CMV-seropositive. This CDR3 is CASSDQTGALSGYTF. The CDR3 DNA reads TGTGCCAGCAGTGACCAGACAGGGGCGCTCTCTGGCTACACCTTC.